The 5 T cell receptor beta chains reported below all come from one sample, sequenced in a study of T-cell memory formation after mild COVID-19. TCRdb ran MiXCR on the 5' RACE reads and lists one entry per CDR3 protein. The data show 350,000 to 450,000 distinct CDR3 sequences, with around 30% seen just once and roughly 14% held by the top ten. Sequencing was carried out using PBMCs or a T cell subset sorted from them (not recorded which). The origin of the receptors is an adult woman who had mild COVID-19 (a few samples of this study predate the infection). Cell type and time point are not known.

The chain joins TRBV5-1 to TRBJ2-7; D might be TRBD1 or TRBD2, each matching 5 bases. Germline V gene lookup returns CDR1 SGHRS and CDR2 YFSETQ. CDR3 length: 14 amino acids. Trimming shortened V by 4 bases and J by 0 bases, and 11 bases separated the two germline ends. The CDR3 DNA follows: TGCGCCAGCAGCCGGGACGCGGCCTCCTACGAGCAGTACTTC. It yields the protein CASSRDAASYEQYF.

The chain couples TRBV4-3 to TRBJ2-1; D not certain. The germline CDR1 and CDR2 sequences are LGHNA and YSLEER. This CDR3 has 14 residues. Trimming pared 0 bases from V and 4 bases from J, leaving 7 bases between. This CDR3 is CASSQELGYNEQFF. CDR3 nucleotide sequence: TGCGCCAGCAGCCAAGAACTCGGGTACAATGAGCAGTTCTTC.

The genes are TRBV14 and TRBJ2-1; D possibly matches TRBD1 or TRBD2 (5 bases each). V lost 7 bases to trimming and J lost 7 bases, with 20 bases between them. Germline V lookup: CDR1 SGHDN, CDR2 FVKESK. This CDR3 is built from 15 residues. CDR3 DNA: TGTGCCAGCAAGCTGAAAGGGACCAGGGCAAATGAGCAGTTCTTC. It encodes CASKLKGTRANEQFF.

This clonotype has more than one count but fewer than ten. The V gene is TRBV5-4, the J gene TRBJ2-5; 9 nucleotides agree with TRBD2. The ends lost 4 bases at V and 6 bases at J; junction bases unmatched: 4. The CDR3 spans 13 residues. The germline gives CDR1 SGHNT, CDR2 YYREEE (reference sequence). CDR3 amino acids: CASSRGGAKTQYF. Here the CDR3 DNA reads TGTGCCAGCAGCCGCGGGGGGGCCAAGACCCAGTACTTC. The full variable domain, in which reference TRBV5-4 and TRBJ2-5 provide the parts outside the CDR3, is ETGVTQSPTHLIKTRGQQVTLRCSSQSGHNTVSWYQQALGQGPQFIFQYYREEENGRGNFPPRFSGLQFPNYSSELNVNALELDDSALYLCASSRGGAKTQYFGPGTRLLVL.

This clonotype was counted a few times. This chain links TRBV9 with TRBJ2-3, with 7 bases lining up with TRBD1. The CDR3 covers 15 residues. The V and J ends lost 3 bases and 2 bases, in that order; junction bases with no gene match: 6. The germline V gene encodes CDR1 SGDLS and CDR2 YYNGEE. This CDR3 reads CASSATGTATDTQYF. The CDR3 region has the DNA TGTGCCAGCAGCGCCACCGGGACAGCCACAGATACGCAGTATTTT.